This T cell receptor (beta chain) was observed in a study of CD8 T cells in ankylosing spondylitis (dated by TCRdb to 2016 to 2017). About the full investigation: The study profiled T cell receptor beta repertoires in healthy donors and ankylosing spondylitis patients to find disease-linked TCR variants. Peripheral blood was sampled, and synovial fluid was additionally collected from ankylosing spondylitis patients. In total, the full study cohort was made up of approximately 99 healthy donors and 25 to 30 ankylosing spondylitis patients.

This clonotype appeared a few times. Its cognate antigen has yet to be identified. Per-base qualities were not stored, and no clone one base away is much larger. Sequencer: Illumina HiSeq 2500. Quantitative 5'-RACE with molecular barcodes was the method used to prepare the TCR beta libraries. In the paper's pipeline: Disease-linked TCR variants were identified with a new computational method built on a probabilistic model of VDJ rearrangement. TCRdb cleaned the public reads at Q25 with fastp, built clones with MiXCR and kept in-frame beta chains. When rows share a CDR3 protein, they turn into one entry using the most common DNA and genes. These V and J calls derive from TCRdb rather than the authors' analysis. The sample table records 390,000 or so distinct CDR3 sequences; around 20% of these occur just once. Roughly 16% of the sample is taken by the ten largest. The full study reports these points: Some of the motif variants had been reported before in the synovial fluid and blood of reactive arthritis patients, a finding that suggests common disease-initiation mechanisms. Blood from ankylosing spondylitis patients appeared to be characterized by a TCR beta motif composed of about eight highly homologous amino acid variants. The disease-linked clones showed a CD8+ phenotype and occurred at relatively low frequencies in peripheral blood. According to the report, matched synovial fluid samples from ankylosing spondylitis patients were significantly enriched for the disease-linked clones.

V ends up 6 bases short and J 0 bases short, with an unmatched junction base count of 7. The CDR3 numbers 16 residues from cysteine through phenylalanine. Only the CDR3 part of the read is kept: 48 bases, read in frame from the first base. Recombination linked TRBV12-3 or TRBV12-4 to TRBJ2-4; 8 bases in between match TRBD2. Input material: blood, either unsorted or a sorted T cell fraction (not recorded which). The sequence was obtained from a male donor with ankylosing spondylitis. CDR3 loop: CASSRSGRSAKNIQYF. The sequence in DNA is TGTGCCAGCAGCCGGAGCGGGAGATCAGCCAAAAACATTCAGTACTTC.